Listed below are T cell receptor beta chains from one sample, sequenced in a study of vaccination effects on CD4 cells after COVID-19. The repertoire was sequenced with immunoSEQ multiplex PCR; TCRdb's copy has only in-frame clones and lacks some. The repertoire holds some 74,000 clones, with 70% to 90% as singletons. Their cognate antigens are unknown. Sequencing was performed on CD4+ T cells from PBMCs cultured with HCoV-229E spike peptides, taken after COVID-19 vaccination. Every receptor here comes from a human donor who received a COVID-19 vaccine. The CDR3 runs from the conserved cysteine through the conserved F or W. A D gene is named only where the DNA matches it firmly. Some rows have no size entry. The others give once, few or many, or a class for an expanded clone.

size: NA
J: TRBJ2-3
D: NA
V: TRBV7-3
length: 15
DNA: TGTGCCAGCAGCTTAACCGGGGAACAGTCGGATACGCAGTATTTT
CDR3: CASSLTGEQSDTQYF

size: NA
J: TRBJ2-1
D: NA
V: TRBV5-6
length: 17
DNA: TGTGCCAGCAGCTTGATGGGGGGCGCGGGTAACTACAATGAGCAGTTCTTC
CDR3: CASSLMGGAGNYNEQFF

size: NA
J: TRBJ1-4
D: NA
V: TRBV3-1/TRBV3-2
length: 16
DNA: TGTGCCAGCAGCCAAGACTCTGGGGTGGGTGGTGAAAAACTGTTTTTT
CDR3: CASSQDSGVGGEKLFF

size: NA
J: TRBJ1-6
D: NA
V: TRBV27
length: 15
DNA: TGTGCCAGCAAGTCCTACGGGGGAGCTGGGTCACCCCTCCACTTT
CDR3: CASKSYGGAGSPLHF

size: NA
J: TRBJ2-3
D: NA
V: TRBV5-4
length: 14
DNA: TGTGCCAGCAGCACCGGGACGGACACAGATACGCAGTATTTT
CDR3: CASSTGTDTDTQYF

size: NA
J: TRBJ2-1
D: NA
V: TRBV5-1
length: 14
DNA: TGCGCCAGCTCCCCGACGGGGTCCTACAATGAGCAGTTCTTC
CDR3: CASSPTGSYNEQFF

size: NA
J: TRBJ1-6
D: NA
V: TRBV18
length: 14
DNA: TGTGCCAGCTCACCAACGGACAACGATTCACCCCTCCACTTT
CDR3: CASSPTDNDSPLHF

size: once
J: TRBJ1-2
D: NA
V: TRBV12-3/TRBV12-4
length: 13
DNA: TGTGCCAGCAGTTTCAGTAGGGTAGATGGCTACACCTTC
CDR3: CASSFSRVDGYTF

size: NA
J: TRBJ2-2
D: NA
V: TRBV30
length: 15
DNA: TGTGCCTGGAGTTTTGGCAGGGGGAACACCGGGGAGCTGTTTTTT
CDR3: CAWSFGRGNTGELFF

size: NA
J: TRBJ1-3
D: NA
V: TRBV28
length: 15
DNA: TGTGCCAGCACTAGGGCCCGGCTACCTGGAAACACCATATATTTT
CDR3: CASTRARLPGNTIYF

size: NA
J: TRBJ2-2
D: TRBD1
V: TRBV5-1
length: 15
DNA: TGCGCCAGCAGCGCCATGACAGGGCTCACCGGGGAGCTGTTTTTT
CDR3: CASSAMTGLTGELFF

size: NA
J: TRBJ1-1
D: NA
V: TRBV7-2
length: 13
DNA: TGTGCCAGCAGTTTCGACAGGTCCACTGAAGCTTTCTTT
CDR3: CASSFDRSTEAFF

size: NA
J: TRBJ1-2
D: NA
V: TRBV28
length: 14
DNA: TGTGCCAGCCTGGAAATCGGCCAGGGCTATGGCTACACCTTC
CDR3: CASLEIGQGYGYTF

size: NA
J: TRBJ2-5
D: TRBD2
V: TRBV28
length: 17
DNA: TGTGCCAGCATCGCAACGGGGGGACTAGCGGGAAAAGAGACCCAGTACTTC
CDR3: CASIATGGLAGKETQYF

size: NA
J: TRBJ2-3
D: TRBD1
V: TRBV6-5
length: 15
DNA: TGTGCCAGCAAGAGCCCGGGACAGGGAGGGGATACGCAGTATTTT
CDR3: CASKSPGQGGDTQYF

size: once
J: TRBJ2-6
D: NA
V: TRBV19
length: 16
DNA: TGTGCCAGTAGTACCCCCCCGGGCTCTGGGGCCAACGTCCTGACTTTC
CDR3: CASSTPPGSGANVLTF

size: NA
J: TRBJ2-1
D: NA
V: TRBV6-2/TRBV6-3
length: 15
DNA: TGTGCCAGCAGTTTGTTGGACAGATCCTACAATGAGCAGTTCTTC
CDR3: CASSLLDRSYNEQFF

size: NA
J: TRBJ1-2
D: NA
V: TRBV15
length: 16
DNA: TGTGCCACCAGCAGAGAGGGACACCCGATAACAGGGGGCTACACCTTC
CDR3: CATSREGHPITGGYTF

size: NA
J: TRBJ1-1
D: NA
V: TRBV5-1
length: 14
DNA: TGCGCCAGCAGCTCCACAGCCGTCGGCACTGAAGCTTTCTTT
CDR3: CASSSTAVGTEAFF

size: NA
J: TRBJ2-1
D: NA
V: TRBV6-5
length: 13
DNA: TGTGCCAGCAGTTTCCCGGGGACAATCTTGTGGTTCTTC
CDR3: CASSFPGTILWFF

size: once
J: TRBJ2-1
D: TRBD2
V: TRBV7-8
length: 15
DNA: TGTGCCAGCAGCTTCGGGGGGGCGTCCTACAATGAGCAGTTCTTC
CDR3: CASSFGGASYNEQFF

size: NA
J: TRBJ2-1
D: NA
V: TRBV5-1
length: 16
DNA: TGCGCCAGCAGCTTTGGACTAAGCCCGTCCTACAATGAGCAGTTCTTC
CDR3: CASSFGLSPSYNEQFF

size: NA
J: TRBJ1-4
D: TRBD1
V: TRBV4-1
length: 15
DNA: TGCGCCAGCAGCCAAGGGGACAGGATAGGGGAAAAACTGTTTTTT
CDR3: CASSQGDRIGEKLFF

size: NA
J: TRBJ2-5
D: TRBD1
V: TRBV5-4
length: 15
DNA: TGTGCCAGCAGCACCGGGACAGGGGTTCAAGAGACCCAGTACTTC
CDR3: CASSTGTGVQETQYF

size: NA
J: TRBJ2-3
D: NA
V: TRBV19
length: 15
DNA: TGTGCCAGTAGTATAGCAGGGACGCCTACAGATACGCAGTATTTT
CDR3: CASSIAGTPTDTQYF

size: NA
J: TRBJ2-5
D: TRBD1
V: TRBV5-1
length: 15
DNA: TGCGCCAGCAGCAAGGCCGGGACAGGCGAAGAGACCCAGTACTTC
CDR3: CASSKAGTGEETQYF

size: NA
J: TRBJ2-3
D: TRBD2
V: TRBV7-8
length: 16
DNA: TGTGCCAGCAGCATGAGCGGGGGCCGAGGCACAGATACGCAGTATTTT
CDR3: CASSMSGGRGTDTQYF

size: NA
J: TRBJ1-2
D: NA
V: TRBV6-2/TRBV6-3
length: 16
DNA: TGTGCCAGCAGTCCCCTTTTCTGGGCGGCCGGATATGGCTACACCTTC
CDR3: CASSPLFWAAGYGYTF

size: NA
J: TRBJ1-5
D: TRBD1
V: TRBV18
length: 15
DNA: TGTGCCAGCTCACCCGGGACAGGGGGCTATCAGCCCCAGCATTTT
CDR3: CASSPGTGGYQPQHF

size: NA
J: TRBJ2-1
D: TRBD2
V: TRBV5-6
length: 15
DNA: TGTGCCAGCAGCTGGTCCCTAGCGGAGTCCAATGAGCAGTTCTTC
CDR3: CASSWSLAESNEQFF

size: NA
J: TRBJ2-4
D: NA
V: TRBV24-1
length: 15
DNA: TGTGCCACCAGTGACCACAGGGAGCCCCAGGACATTCAGTACTTC
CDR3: CATSDHREPQDIQYF

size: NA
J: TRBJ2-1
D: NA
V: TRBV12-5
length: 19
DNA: TGTGCTAGTGGTTTGGTCCCTGACGGCGAGATACCCGCCTACAATGAGCAGTTCTTC
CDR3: CASGLVPDGEIPAYNEQFF

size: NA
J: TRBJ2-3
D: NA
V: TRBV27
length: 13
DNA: TGTGCCAGCAGTTTTGCTAGCACAGATACGCAGTATTTT
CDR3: CASSFASTDTQYF

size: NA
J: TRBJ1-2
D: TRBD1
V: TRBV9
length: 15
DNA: TGTGCCAGCAGCGTCAAGGACAGGGGGCGCCGGGGCTACACCTTC
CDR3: CASSVKDRGRRGYTF

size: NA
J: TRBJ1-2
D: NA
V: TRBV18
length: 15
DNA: TGTGCCAGCTCATTTACGGGCGGGACTAACTATGGCTACACCTTC
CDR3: CASSFTGGTNYGYTF

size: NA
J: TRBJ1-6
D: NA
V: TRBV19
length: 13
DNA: TGTGCCAGTAGCGCAGGGCGAAATTCACCCCTCCACTTT
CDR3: CASSAGRNSPLHF

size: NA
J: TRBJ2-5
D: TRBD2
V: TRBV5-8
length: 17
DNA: TGTGCCAGCCCTACCCTAGCGGGGGGACCGTACCAAGAGACCCAGTACTTC
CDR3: CASPTLAGGPYQETQYF

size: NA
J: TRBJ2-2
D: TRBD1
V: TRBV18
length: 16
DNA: TGTGCCAGCTCACCACAGGGGGCGTTTGACACCGGGGAGCTGTTTTTT
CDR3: CASSPQGAFDTGELFF

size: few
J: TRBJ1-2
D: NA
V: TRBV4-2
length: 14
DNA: TGTGCCAGCAGTTCGACAGGCATCAACTATGGCTACACCTTC
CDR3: CASSSTGINYGYTF

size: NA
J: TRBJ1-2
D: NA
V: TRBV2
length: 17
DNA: TGTGCCAGCAGTGCCCGAAGGTTAGTCAGGGCGAACTATGGCTACACCTTC
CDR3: CASSARRLVRANYGYTF

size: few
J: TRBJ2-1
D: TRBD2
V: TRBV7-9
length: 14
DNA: TGTGCCAGCAGCTTGACTAGCCGGGACAATGAGCAGTTCTTC
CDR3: CASSLTSRDNEQFF

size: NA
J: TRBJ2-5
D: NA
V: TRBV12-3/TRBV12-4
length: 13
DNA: TGTGCCAGCAGTATACTCGACGCGGAGACCCAGTACTTC
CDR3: CASSILDAETQYF

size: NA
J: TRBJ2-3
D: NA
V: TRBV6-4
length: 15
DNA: TGTGCCAGCAAACGACAAGGGCAGGGCCCAGATACGCAGTATTTT
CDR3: CASKRQGQGPDTQYF

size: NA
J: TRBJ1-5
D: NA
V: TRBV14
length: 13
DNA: TGTGCCAGCAGCCAGGGGCGGAATCAGCCCCAGCATTTT
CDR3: CASSQGRNQPQHF

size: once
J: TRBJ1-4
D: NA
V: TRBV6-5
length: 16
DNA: TGTGCCAGCAGTTACGGGCAGCGAACGACTAATGAAAAACTGTTTTTT
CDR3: CASSYGQRTTNEKLFF

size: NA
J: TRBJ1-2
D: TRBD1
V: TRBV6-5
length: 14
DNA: TGTGCCAGCACCTGGGGGACAGGGGTAGGAGGCTACACCTTC
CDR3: CASTWGTGVGGYTF

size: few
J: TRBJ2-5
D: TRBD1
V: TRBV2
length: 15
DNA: TGTGCCAGCAGAATCTTCGGACAGGGTGGGGAGACCCAGTACTTC
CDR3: CASRIFGQGGETQYF

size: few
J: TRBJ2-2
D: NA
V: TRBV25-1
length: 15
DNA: TGTGCCAGCAGTGGGCCTCGGCTAACCACCGGGGAGCTGTTTTTT
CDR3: CASSGPRLTTGELFF

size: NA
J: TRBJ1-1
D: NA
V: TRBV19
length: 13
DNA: TGTGCCAGTAGTTCGGACAGAGTCACTGAAGCTTTCTTT
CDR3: CASSSDRVTEAFF

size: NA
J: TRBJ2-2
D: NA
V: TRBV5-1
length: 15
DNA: TGCGCCAGCAGCTTGGATCAGGGGCACACCGGGGAGCTGTTTTTT
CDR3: CASSLDQGHTGELFF